This is a list of T cell receptor beta chains from one sample in a study of cytomegalovirus exposure and HLA in healthy donors. Method: immunoSEQ multiplex PCR; TCRdb's copy keeps in-frame clones and lacks some. The sample lists around 94,000 clones; 50% to 80% were seen once. Input material: PBMCs. The origin of the receptors is a man aged 25-45 years in good health and CMV-seronegative. Each CDR3 is given with its conserved first and last residue.

v_gene	j_gene	CDR3aa
TRBV7-3	TRBJ2-2	CASSFWGAGVGTGELFF
TRBV6-5	TRBJ2-7	CASRSSPGRALEQYF
TRBV19	TRBJ2-7	CASSVRGVDFYEQYF
TRBV7-9	TRBJ2-7	CASSPRPGPYEQYF
TRBV19	TRBJ1-3	CASSNGQRSGNTIYF
TRBV7-2	TRBJ1-5	CASSVTGGSQPQHF
TRBV11-3	TRBJ2-2	CASSSHYVGGVTGELFF
TRBV18	TRBJ1-1	CASSPLQGNTEAFF
TRBV5-1	TRBJ2-3	CASSLGTADTDTQYF
TRBV11-2	TRBJ2-1	CASSFGVYNEQFF
TRBV9	TRBJ2-1	CASSSGLANEQFF
TRBV5-1	TRBJ2-7	CASSYGTGRSNEQYF
TRBV7-9	TRBJ1-4	CASSLALSWQGGEKLFF